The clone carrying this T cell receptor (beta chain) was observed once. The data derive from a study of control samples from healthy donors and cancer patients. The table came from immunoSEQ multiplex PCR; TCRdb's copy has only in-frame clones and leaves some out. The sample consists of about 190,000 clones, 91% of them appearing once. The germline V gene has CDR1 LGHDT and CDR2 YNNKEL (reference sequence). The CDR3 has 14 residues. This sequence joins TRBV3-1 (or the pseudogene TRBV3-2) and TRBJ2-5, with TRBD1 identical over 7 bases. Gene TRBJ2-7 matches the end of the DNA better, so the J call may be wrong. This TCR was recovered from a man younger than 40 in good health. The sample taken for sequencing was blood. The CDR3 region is CASSHRGSSYEQYF. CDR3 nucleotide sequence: TGTGCCAGCAGCCACAGGGGGAGCTCCTACGAGCAGTACTTC.